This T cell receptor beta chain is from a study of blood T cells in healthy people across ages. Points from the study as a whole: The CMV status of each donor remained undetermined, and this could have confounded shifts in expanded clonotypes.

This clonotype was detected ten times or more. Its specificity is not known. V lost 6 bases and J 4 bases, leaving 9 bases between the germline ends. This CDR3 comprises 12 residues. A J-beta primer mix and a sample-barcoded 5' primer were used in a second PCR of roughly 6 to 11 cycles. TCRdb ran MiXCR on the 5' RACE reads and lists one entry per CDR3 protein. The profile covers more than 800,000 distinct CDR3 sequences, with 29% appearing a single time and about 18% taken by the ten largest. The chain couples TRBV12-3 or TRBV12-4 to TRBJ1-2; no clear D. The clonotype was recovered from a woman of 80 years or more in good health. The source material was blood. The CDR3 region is CASSRDFYGYTF. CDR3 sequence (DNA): TGTGCCAGCAGCCGGGATTTCTATGGCTACACCTTC.